This TCR beta chain was sequenced during a study of OX40 agonist ivuxolimab in advanced cancers. Study-level points and caveats: Low levels of normalized T-cell clonal expansion also appeared in some nonresponders. At 0.1 to 3.0 mg/kg, clonal expansion of CD4+ and CD8+ blood T cells had occurred by week 6.

A note on this clone: No antigen is known for it. An end of the junction does not agree with germline; a read error may underlie this.

Sequencing was performed with immunoSEQ multiplex PCR; in TCRdb, only in-frame clones are kept and a portion is missing. The sample records 75,000 to 80,000 clones, around four fifths being singletons. The germline V gene encodes CDR1 GTSNPN and CDR2 SVGIG (reference sequence). The CDR3 runs to 11 residues. The receptor comes from an adult with an advanced solid tumor such as melanoma, head and neck, liver or kidney cancer. The material was CD4+ or CD8+ T cells sorted from blood, obtained in a trial of the OX40 agonist ivuxolimab. The chain has TRBV30 and TRBJ2-7, with D maybe TRBD2 (5 bases). DNA of the CDR3: TGTGCCTGGAGTGTACCAGGACTTCATCACTTC. It yields the protein CAWSVPGLHHF.